This TCR beta chain was profiled in a study of radiation and T cells in renal cell carcinoma. Trimming stripped 0 bases from V and 2 bases from J, with 9 bases between. The CDR3 has 15 amino acids. From germline, CDR1 is LNHNV and CDR2 YYDKDF (reference sequence). Libraries were prepared by immunoSEQ multiplex PCR; TCRdb keeps only in-frame clonotypes and omits some of them. This sample has around 170,000 clones, with about 87% found just once. Regarding time point: blood 4 weeks post-SBRT, at nephrectomy. Treatment given: 15 Gy SBRT to primary tumor, nephrectomy 4 weeks later. Radiation-treated patients gave blood at baseline, week 2 and week 4.

The V call is TRBV15, the J call TRBJ2-3, with unresolved D. The sample was blood, taken from a patient whose treatment included radiotherapy and nephrectomy. This TCR was recovered from a woman in her forties or fifties with renal cell carcinoma. CDR3 nucleotide sequence: TGTGCCACCAGCAGAGATCGACGTTTCACAGATACGCAGTATTTT. This encodes CATSRDRRFTDTQYF.